This TCR beta chain is from a study of T cells in Graves' hyperthyroidism and ophthalmopathy. Broader study findings: Stable hyperthyroidism was told apart from ophthalmopathy by a model built on 13 V-J features.

This clonotype was seen ten or more times. The antigen is not known. Clinical symptoms, serum thyroxine, TRAb, thyroid ultrasound and orbital computed tomography established diagnosis. The CDR3 regions of TCR beta were amplified from RNA transcripts. The HTBI set primed first-round TCR CDR3 RT-PCR. A single record per CDR3 protein comes from TCRdb applying MiXCR to the multiplex PCR reads. The data show nearly 600,000 distinct CDR3 sequences, over 11% seen once. CDR3 length equals 14 residues. From germline, CDR1 is SGDLS and CDR2 YYNGEE. V lost 3 bases to trimming and J lost 4 bases; unmatched junction nucleotides: 2.

The sequence came from a woman in her thirties with Graves' hyperthyroidism that later progressed to Graves' ophthalmopathy. The material sequenced was blood. The V gene is TRBV9, the J gene TRBJ2-5, with TRBD2 matching 11 bases. CDR3 protein: CASSDGLAGETQYF. The CDR3 region has the DNA TGTGCCAGCAGCGACGGACTAGCGGGAGAGACCCAGTACTTC.